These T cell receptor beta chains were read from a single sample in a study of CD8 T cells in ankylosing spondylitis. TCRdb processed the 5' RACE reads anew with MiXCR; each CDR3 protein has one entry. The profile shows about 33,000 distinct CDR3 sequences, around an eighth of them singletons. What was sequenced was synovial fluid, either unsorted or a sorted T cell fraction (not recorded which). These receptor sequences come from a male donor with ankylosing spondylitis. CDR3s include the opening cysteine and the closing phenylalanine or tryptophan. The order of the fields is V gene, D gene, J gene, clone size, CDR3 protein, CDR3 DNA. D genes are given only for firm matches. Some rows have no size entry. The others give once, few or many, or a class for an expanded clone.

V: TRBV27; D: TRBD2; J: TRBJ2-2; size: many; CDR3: CASSLVPPGLAGVKNTGELFF; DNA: TGTGCCAGCAGTTTGGTTCCTCCGGGACTAGCGGGAGTAAAGAACACCGGGGAGCTGTTTTTT
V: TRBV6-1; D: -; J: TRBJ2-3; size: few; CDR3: CASSPLFYSSTDTQYF; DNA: TGTGCCAGCAGCCCCCTTTTTTATTCTAGCACAGATACGCAGTATTTT
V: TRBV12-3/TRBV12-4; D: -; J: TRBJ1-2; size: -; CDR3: CASSLAGGPGGYTF; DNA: TGTGCCAGCAGTTTAGCGGGGGGGCCTGGGGGCTACACCTTC
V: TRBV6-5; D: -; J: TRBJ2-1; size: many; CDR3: CASSSLGAPRSDEQFF; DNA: TGTGCCAGCAGTTCCCTGGGGGCTCCTAGGAGTGATGAGCAGTTCTTC
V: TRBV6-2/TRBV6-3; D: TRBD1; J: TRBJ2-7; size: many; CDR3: CASRLDRGIYEQYF; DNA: TGTGCCAGCAGGTTAGACAGGGGTATCTACGAGCAGTACTTC
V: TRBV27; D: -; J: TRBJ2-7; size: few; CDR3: CASSLGTGLEQYF; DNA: TGTGCCAGCAGTTTAGGAACAGGGCTCGAGCAGTACTTC
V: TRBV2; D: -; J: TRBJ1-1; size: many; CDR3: CASIRSTDTEAFF; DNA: TGTGCCAGCATACGCTCCACAGACACTGAAGCTTTCTTT
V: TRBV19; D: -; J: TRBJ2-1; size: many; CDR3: CASSTDGKMVNEQFF; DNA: TGTGCCAGTAGTACGGACGGGAAGATGGTAAATGAGCAGTTCTTC
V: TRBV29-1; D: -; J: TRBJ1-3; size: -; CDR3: CSVFLVDGGNTIYF; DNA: TGCAGCGTTTTTCTGGTGGACGGAGGAAACACCATATATTTT
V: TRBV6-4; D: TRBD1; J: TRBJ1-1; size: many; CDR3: CASRQGARTEAFF; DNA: TGTGCCAGCAGACAGGGGGCTCGGACTGAAGCTTTCTTT
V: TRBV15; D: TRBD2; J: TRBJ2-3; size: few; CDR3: CATSRDTSGASDTQYF; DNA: TGTGCCACCAGCAGAGATACTAGCGGGGCTTCAGATACGCAGTATTTT
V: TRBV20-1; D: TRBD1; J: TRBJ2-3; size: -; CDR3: CSAFTGGGLDTQYF; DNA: TGCAGTGCTTTCACAGGGGGCGGATTGGATACGCAGTATTTT
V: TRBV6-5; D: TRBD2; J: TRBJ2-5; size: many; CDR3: CASRLLAGVQKTQYF; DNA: TGTGCCAGCAGGTTACTAGCGGGAGTACAAAAGACCCAGTACTTC
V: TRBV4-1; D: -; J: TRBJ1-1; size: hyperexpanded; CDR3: CASSQGAGAIQMNTEAFF; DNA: TGCGCCAGCAGCCAAGGTGCGGGGGCGATTCAAATGAACACTGAAGCTTTCTTT
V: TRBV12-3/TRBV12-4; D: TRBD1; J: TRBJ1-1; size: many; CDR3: CASRTRDRENTEAFF; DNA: TGTGCCAGCAGAACCCGGGACAGAGAGAACACTGAAGCTTTCTTT
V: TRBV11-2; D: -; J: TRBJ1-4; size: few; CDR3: CASSLVGGRYTTNEKLFF; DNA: TGTGCCAGCAGCTTAGTGGGGGGCCGGTACACAACTAATGAAAAACTGTTTTTT
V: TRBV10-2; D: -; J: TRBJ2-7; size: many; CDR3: CASRGRSEQYF; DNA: TGCGCCAGCAGAGGGCGGAGCGAGCAGTACTTC
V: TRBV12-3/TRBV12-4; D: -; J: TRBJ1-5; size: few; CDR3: CASSPLSANQPQHF; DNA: TGTGCCAGCAGTCCTCTATCCGCTAATCAGCCCCAGCATTTT
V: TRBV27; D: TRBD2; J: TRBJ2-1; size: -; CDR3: CASSSGLAGGPHEQFF; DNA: TGTGCCAGCAGTTCCGGACTAGCGGGAGGGCCCCATGAGCAGTTCTTC
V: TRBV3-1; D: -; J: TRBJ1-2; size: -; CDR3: CASSHDWNYGYTF; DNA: TGTGCCAGCAGCCACGACTGGAACTATGGCTACACCTTC
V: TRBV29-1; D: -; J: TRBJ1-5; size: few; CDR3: CSVEEPDGSNQPQHF; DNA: TGCAGCGTTGAGGAACCGGACGGAAGCAATCAGCCCCAGCATTTT
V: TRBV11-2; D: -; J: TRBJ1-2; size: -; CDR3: CASSYTGGNYGYTF; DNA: TGTGCCAGCAGCTACACAGGTGGCAACTATGGCTACACCTTC